This T cell receptor (beta chain) is drawn from a study of blood T cell repertoires in COVID-19. Libraries were prepared by immunoSEQ multiplex PCR; TCRdb keeps only in-frame clonotypes and omits some of them. The sample lists 150,000 to 200,000 clones; over 60% were seen once. The ends lost 4 bases at V and 8 bases at J; junction bases unmatched: 13. CDR1 and CDR2 from the germline V gene are SGHDT and YYEEEE. This CDR3 comprises 15 residues. V and J are TRBV5-6 and TRBJ1-2, with 8 bases identical to TRBD1. The sequence came from a woman aged 70 to 79 with acute or convalescent COVID-19. The sequenced sample consisted of peripheral blood. The CDR3: CASSMPGGAGKGYTF. The CDR3 nucleotides are TGTGCCAGCAGCATGCCAGGGGGCGCAGGTAAAGGCTACACCTTC.